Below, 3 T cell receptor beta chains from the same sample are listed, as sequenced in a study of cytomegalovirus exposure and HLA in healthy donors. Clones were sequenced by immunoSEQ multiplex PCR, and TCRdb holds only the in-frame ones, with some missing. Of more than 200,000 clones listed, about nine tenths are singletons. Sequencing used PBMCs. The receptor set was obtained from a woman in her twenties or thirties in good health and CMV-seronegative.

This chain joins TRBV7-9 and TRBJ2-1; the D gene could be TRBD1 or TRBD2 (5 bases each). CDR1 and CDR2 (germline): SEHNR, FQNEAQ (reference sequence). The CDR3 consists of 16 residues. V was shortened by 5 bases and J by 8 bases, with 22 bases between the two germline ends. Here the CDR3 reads CASSHVGGRLLDEQFF. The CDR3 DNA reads TGTGCCAGCAGCCATGTTGGGGGTCGGCTATTAGATGAGCAGTTCTTC. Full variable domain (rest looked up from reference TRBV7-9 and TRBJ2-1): DTGVSQNPRHKITKRGQNVTFRCDPISEHNRLYWYRQTLGQGPEFLTYFQNEAQLEKSRLLSDRFSAERPKGSFSTLEIQRTEQGDSAMYLCASSHVGGRLLDEQFFGPGTRLTVL.

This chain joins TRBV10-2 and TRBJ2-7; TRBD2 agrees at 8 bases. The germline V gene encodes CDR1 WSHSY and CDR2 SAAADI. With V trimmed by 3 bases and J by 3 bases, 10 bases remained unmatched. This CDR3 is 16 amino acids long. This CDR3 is CASSDQREPPFYEQYF. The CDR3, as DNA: TGCGCCAGCAGTGACCAGCGGGAGCCACCCTTCTACGAGCAGTACTTC.

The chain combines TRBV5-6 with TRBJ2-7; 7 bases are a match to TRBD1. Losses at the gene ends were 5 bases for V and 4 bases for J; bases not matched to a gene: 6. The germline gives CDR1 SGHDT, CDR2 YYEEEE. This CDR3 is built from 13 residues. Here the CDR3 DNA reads TGTGCCAGCAGGTTACAGGGGATGTACGAGCAGTACTTC. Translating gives CASRLQGMYEQYF.